This TCR beta chain was identified in a study of long-term antiretroviral therapy in people with HIV. Overall study results and limits: Clones showing expansion before ART dominated the repertoire at all time points.

At survey level, the immunoSEQ assay was run in its v3.0 version. The method was immunoSEQ multiplex PCR; TCRdb's version includes in-frame clones alone and lacks a portion of them. The top ten hold roughly 3.8% of the sample, which has more than 20,000 clones, around four fifths seen once. As for this clone: Its antigen remains unknown.

Germline V gene data show CDR1 as MGHRA and CDR2 as YSYEKL. The CDR3 is 15 amino acids. The germline V and J ends were trimmed by 1 base and 2 bases, with 11 bases remaining between them. This specimen was unsorted PBMCs, taken approximately 4 years after starting antiretroviral therapy. The sequence was obtained from a man younger than 35 with HIV. J is TRBJ1-2 and V is TRBV4-1; D gene ambiguous. CDR3 protein: CASSQGIGENYGYTF. CDR3 bases: TGCGCCAGCAGCCAAGGAATAGGAGAAAACTATGGCTACACCTTC.